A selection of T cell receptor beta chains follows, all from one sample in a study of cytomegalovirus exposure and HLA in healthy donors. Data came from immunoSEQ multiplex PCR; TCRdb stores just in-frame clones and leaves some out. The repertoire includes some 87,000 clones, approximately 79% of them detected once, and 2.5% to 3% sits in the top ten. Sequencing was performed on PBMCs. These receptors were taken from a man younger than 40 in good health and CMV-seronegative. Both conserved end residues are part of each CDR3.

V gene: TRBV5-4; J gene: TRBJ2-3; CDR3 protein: CASSHGTSETDTQYF
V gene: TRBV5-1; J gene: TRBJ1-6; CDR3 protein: CAGSLGRVGLNSPLHF
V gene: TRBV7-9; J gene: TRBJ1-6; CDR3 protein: CASSLEGQNSPLHF
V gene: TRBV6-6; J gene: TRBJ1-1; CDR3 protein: CASSPDSKDTEAFF
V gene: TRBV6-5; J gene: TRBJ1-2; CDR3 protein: CASRTGETYYGYTF
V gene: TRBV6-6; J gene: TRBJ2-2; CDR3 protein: CASSPSGFTGELFF
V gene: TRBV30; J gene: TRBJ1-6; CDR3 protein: CAWSRQGNSPLHF
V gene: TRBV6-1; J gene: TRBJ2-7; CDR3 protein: CASSTEWPYEQYF
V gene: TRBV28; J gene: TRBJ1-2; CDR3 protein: CASSLSGQGISGYTF
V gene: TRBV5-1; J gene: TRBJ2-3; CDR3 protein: CASSLDSDTQYF
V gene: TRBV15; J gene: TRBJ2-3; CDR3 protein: CATSRAGTSVPGDTQYF
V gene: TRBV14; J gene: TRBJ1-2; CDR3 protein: CASGQGLNYGYTF
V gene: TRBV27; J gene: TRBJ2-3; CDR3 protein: CASTSGKDYVLVDTQYF